This TCR beta chain was identified in a study of early T cells in non-severe SARS-CoV-2 infection. Study-wide background: The sequenced material was bulk RNA from unsorted whole blood, and its chains were unpaired. Notes on the study in general: Sequences matched to VDJdb favored anti-spike CD8 responses, while private and CD4 specificities were missed.

This clonotype was counted only a few times. Its specificity is not known. Individually, cDNA molecules had unique molecular identifiers attached to them. A single record per CDR3 protein comes from TCRdb applying MiXCR to the 5' RACE reads. The table records tens of thousands of distinct CDR3 sequences, 7% to 10% of them present only once. Trimming pared 2 bases from V and 9 bases from J, leaving 15 bases between. CDR1 and CDR2 from the germline V gene are SGHRS and YFSETQ. The CDR3 loop spans 14 amino acids. The material sequenced was whole blood. The receptor comes from an adult who was a healthcare worker with PCR-confirmed SARS-CoV-2 infection or an uninfected control (not recorded which). The chain is built from TRBV5-1 and TRBJ2-1; no clear D gene. This CDR3 reads CASSLVQRMGEQFF. For the CDR3, the DNA is TGCGCCAGCAGCTTAGTACAGAGAATGGGTGAGCAGTTCTTC. The entire variable domain, with the rest obtained from reference TRBV5-1 and TRBJ2-1, is as follows: KAGVTQTPRYLIKTRGQQVTLSCSPISGHRSVSWYQQTPGQGLQFLFEYFSETQRNKGNFPGRFSGRQFSNSRSEMNVSTLELGDSALYLCASSLVQRMGEQFFGPGTRLTVL.